This T cell receptor beta chain is drawn from a study of CD8+ T cells in alopecia areata. cDNA prepared by RNA extraction and subsequent reverse transcription served as the template for sequencing. The method was immunoSEQ multiplex PCR; TCRdb's version includes in-frame clones alone and lacks a portion of them. The sample shows around 270,000 clones, roughly 60% of them seen only once. As for treatment: oral pan-JAK inhibitor, 5-10 mg twice daily. Individuals with alopecia areata gave both lesional scalp punch biopsies and peripheral blood for collection. The V gene end was trimmed by 4 bases and the J gene end by 7 bases; junction bases not matched to a gene: 11. CDR3 size: 14 residues. Germline CDR1 is SQVTM and CDR2 is ANQGSEA.

V gene TRBV29-1 combines with J gene TRBJ1-1, with 8 bases matching TRBD1. The sequence derives from a human donor with alopecia areata. The sample in question was CD4+ T cells sorted from blood, obtained at week 24, from a patient treated with tofacitinib. In DNA, the CDR3 is TGCAGCGTTGCTTACAGGGGGGTTAGGTTTGAAGCTTTCTTT. It translates to CSVAYRGVRFEAFF.